The text below deals with one T cell receptor (beta chain). Its cognate antigen is unknown. The data are from a study of STAT3 mutations in large granular lymphocyte leukemia. General study points: Every T-LGLL patient had at least one immunodominant TCRbeta clonotype.

The table came from immunoSEQ multiplex PCR; TCRdb's copy has only in-frame clones and leaves some out. The sample consists of roughly 1,100 clones, around 48% of them appearing once. The receptor comes from a male patient in his fifties with T-cell large granular lymphocyte leukemia. Some clones in this sample may be carry-over from other donors' samples. Sequenced sample: peripheral blood mononuclear cells.

The CDR3 bases are TGCAGAGACAGGGGAAAGACCCAGTACTTC. Translating gives CRDRGKTQYF. The chain couples TRBV20-1 to TRBJ2-5, with 8 bases aligning to TRBD1. This CDR3 spans 10 amino acids. The germline V gene encodes CDR1 DFQATT and CDR2 SNEGSKA (reference sequence).